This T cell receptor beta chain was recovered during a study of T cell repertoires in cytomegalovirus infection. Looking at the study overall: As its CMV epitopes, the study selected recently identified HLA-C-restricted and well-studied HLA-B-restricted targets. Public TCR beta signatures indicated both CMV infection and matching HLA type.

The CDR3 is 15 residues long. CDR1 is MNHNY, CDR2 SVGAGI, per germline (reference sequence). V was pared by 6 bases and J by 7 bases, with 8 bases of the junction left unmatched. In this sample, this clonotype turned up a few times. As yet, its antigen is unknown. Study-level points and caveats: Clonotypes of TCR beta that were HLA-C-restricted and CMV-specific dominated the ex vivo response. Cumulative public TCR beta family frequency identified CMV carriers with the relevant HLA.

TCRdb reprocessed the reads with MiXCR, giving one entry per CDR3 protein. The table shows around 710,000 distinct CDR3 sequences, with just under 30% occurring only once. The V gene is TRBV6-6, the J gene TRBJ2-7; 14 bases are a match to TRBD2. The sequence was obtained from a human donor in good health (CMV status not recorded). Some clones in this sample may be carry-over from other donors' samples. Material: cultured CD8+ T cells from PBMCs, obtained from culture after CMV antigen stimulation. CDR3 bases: TGTGCCAGCAGCCGACTAGCGGGGGGGAGTTGGGAGCAGTACTTC. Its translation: CASSRLAGGSWEQYF.